The clone carrying this T cell receptor beta chain was detected a few times. Its antigen remains unidentified. This sample stems from a study of T cell responses to AZD1222 COVID-19 vaccine. General observations from the study: Researchers took repertoire samples only after the peak T cell response had come. Across the whole spike, CD4 TCRs peaked at regions 160-218 and 743-854.

Clones were sequenced by immunoSEQ multiplex PCR, and TCRdb holds only the in-frame ones, with some missing. The sample lists about 220,000 clones, 85% to 95% occurring once. The germline CDR1 and CDR2 sequences are LNHNV and YYDKDF (reference sequence). V lost 0 bases, J lost 0 bases, and 6 bases lay in between. The CDR3 runs 15 residues. V is TRBV15 and J is TRBJ1-3; unclear D gene. Sequenced material: peripheral blood, taken on day 0 of MenACWY control vaccination. This receptor was identified in an adult in good health. CDR3: CATSRDVTSGNTIYF. CDR3 nucleotide sequence: TGTGCCACCAGCAGAGATGTGACCTCTGGAAACACCATATATTTT.